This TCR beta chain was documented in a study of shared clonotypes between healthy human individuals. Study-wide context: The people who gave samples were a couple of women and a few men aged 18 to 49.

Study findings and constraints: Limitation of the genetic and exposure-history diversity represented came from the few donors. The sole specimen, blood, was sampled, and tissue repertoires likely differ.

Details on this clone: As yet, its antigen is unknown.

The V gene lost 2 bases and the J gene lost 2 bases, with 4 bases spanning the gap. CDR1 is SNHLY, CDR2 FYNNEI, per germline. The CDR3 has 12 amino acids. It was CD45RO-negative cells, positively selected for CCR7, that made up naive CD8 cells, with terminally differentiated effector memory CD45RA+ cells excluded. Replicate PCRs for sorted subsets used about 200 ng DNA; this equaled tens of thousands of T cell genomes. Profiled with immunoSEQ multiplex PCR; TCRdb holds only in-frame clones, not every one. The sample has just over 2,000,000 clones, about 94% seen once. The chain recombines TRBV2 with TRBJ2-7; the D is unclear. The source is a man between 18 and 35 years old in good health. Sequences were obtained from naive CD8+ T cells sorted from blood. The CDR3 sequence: CASSEIPYEQYF. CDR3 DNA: TGTGCCAGCAGTGAAATCCCCTACGAGCAGTACTTC.